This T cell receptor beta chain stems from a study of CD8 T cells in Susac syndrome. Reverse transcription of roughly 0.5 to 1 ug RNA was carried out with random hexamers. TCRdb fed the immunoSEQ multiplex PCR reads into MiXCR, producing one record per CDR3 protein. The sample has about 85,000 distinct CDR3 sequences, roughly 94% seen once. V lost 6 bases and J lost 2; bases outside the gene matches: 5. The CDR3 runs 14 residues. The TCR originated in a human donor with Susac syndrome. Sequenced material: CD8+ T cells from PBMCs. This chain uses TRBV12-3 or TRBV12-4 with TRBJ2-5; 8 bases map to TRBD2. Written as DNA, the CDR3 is TGTGCCAGCAGCCCGGGGGGGGTTCAAGAGACCCAGTACTTC. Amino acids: CASSPGGVQETQYF.